A single sample is the source of the 22 T cell receptor beta chains below, sequenced in a study of patients and donors after allogeneic stem cell transplantation. Each CDR3 protein gets one entry after TCRdb re-called the RT-PCR reads with MiXCR. The table includes roughly 960,000 distinct CDR3 sequences, about a sixth detected once. Sequenced sample: blood, either unsorted or a sorted T cell fraction (not recorded which). Receptor source: a human donor who was either an allogeneic HSCT recipient or a stem cell or donor lymphocyte infusion donor (not recorded which). It is not recorded whose cells these are; they may come from a transplant donor.

This clonotype was observed a handful of times. The CDR3 nucleotides are TGTGCCAGCAGCTTAGACAGGACTATGAACACTGAAGCTTTCTTT. Protein sequence: CASSLDRTMNTEAFF. V is TRBV7-9 and J is TRBJ1-1, with D perhaps matching TRBD1 (5 bases). V was shortened by 1 base and J by 0 bases, with 9 bases between the two germline ends. CDR3 length: 15 amino acids. CDR1 is SEHNR, CDR2 FQNEAQ, per germline (reference sequence).

V is TRBV7-8 and J is TRBJ2-7; D perhaps matches TRBD1 (5 bases). CDR1 is SGHVS and CDR2 is FQNEAQ in the germline V gene. V was cut by 0 bases and J by 3 bases, with 9 bases left in between. The CDR3 covers 14 residues. CDR3 in amino acids: CASSLAFRDYEQYF. CDR3 nucleotide sequence: TGTGCCAGCAGCTTAGCTTTCAGGGACTACGAGCAGTACTTC.

Written as DNA, the CDR3 is TGTGCCAGCAGCCGATATACGACTAGCCGGGAGACCCAGTACTTC. It codes for CASSRYTTSRETQYF. This chain connects TRBV13 to TRBJ2-5, with 7 bases fitting TRBD2. Germline V CDR1 and CDR2: PRHDT, FYEKMQ (reference sequence). CDR3 length: 15 residues. With V trimmed by 5 bases and J by 5 bases, 11 bases remained unmatched. The full variable domain, in which reference TRBV13 and TRBJ2-5 provide the parts outside the CDR3, is AAGVIQSPRHLIKEKRETATLKCYPIPRHDTVYWYQQGPGQDPQFLISFYEKMQSDKGSIPDRFSAQQFSDYHSELNMSSLELGDSALYFCASSRYTTSRETQYFGPGTRLLVL.

This clonotype occurred a few times. The rearrangement links TRBV5-1 to TRBJ1-1, with D possibly TRBD1 on 6 matching bases. Germline V CDR1 and CDR2: SGHRS, YFSETQ. V was cut by 4 bases and J by 0 bases, with 13 bases left in between. The CDR3 totals 15 residues. CDR3 nucleotides: TGCGCCAGCAGCGTTACGGGACACATGAACACTGAAGCTTTCTTT. This sequence encodes CASSVTGHMNTEAFF. The full variable domain, its missing parts supplied by reference TRBV5-1 and TRBJ1-1, is KAGVTQTPRYLIKTRGQQVTLSCSPISGHRSVSWYQQTPGQGLQFLFEYFSETQRNKGNFPGRFSGRQFSNSRSEMNVSTLELGDSALYLCASSVTGHMNTEAFFGQGTRLTVV.

This sequence joins TRBV4-3 and TRBJ2-7; D remains ambiguous. The CDR3 has 15 amino acids. Per the germline V gene, CDR1 is LGHNA and CDR2 is YSLEER. V lost 0 bases and J lost 6, with 15 bases in between. The CDR3, as DNA: TGCGCCAGCAGCCAAGATCTGGGCGAGGCACGCGAGCAGTACTTC. Protein sequence: CASSQDLGEAREQYF.

This clonotype has a count of ten or more. The V call is TRBV12-3 or TRBV12-4, the J call TRBJ1-4; D is unclear. The CDR3 consists of 14 residues. Deletions cut 4 bases from V and 4 bases from J, with 10 bases between. CDR3 DNA sequence: TGTGCCAGCAGTTCGGGGATCTATAATGAAAAACTGTTTTTT. This gives the protein CASSSGIYNEKLFF.

The J gene is TRBJ2-7, the V gene TRBV6-5; D call uncertain. Trimming removed 0 bases at V and 2 bases at J, with 11 bases between. Germline V gene data show CDR1 as MNHEY and CDR2 as SVGAGI. The CDR3 contains 15 residues. CDR3 loop: CASSYSDGETYEQYF. The CDR3 coding sequence is TGTGCCAGCAGTTACTCGGACGGCGAGACCTACGAGCAGTACTTC.

As regards this clonotype: Since the CDR3 does not end with the conserved phenylalanine or tryptophan, this likely comes from a read error. No DNA is shown, since the ends of the CDR3 on it are uncertain; the CDR3 is the one TCRdb lists. The CDR3 protein is CASRGQGILPWR. The chain carries TRBV4-1 and TRBJ1-2; the table names TRBD1, a call not compared with the DNA. The germline gives CDR1 MGHRA, CDR2 YSYEKL. From its first to its last residue, the CDR3 has 12 amino acids.

This clonotype turned up a few times. V usage is TRBV6-1 and J usage is TRBJ1-5, with D hard to call. Germline loops: CDR1 MNHNS, CDR2 SASEGT. Trimming shortened V by 9 bases and J by 6 bases, and 15 bases separated the two germline ends. This CDR3 contains 13 residues. Written as DNA, the CDR3 is TGTGCCAGGGCGAAGGTCATGGCTCAGCCCCAGCATTTT. Its translation is CARAKVMAQPQHF.

This chain joins TRBV2 and TRBJ1-5, with D unclear. The CDR3 length is 14 residues. The germline gives CDR1 SNHLY, CDR2 FYNNEI. V was pared by 11 bases and J by 3 bases, with 17 bases between. The CDR3 protein is CADYGPGNNQPQHF. For the CDR3, the DNA is TGTGCCGATTATGGGCCGGGGAACAATCAGCCCCAGCATTTT.

This clonotype was found many times. The CDR3 is CAISPGQGSGELFF. Written as DNA, the CDR3 is TGTGCCATCAGTCCGGGACAGGGTTCCGGGGAGCTGTTTTTT. This chain links TRBV10-3 with TRBJ2-2; 9 nucleotides match TRBD1. CDR1 ENHRY and CDR2 SYGVKD come from the germline V gene. The CDR3 runs to 14 residues. Trimming cost V 5 bases and J 6 bases; bases outside gene matches: 4.

The rearrangement links TRBV11-2 to TRBJ1-1; 7 bases are shared with TRBD1. J gave up 5 bases and V 4 bases, and 10 bases lay outside the gene matches. Germline loops: CDR1 SGHAT, CDR2 FQNNGV. There are 15 residues in the CDR3. Written as DNA, the CDR3 is TGTGCCAGCAGCTCCCCCAGGGGGGGATGGACTGAAGCTTTCTTT. Its protein is CASSSPRGGWTEAFF.

The chain combines TRBV30 with TRBJ2-1, with TRBD2 identical over 10 bases. Germline assignment: CDR1 GTSNPN and CDR2 SVGIG (reference sequence). V gave up 1 base and J gave up 5 bases; unmatched junction bases: 14. The CDR3 length is 18 residues. CDR3 loop: CAWSAFLVGLANHNEQFF. The DNA for the CDR3 is TGTGCCTGGAGTGCCTTTCTAGTGGGACTAGCGAACCACAATGAGCAGTTCTTC.

This clonotype has a handful of counts. V and J are TRBV7-6 and TRBJ1-6, with D possibly TRBD1 on 6 matching bases. V shed 5 bases and J shed 0 bases, with 14 bases lying between them. This CDR3 is 17 amino acids long. From germline, CDR1 is SGHVS and CDR2 FNYEAQ. The CDR3 nucleotides read TGTGCCAGCAGCCCCGGGACACTTAGCTCCTATAATTCACCCCTCCACTTT. Translated, it gives CASSPGTLSSYNSPLHF.

This rearrangement joins TRBV12-3 or TRBV12-4 to TRBJ2-3; TRBD2 agrees at 8 bases. The CDR3 spans 15 residues. V was pared by 3 bases and J by 2 bases, with 4 bases of the junction left unmatched. This CDR3 reads CASSFLAGPTDTQYF. Here the CDR3 DNA reads TGTGCCAGCAGTTTCTTAGCGGGACCCACAGATACGCAGTATTTT.

The V and J genes are TRBV28 and TRBJ2-1; TRBD2 agrees at 7 bases. Germline V gives CDR1 MDHEN, CDR2 SYDVKM. The CDR3 is 15 amino acids. With V trimmed by 7 bases and J by 3 bases, 9 bases remained unmatched. CDR3 sequence (DNA): TGTGCCAGCAATTCTAACGGGGGGAACTACAATGAGCAGTTCTTC. This gives the protein CASNSNGGNYNEQFF.

The chain is built from TRBV6-2 or TRBV6-3 and TRBJ1-1; 7 bases fit TRBD1. Trimming cost V 2 bases and J 7 bases; bases outside gene matches: 10. Germline V gene lookup returns CDR1 MNHEY and CDR2 SVGEGT. The CDR3 has 15 amino acids. The CDR3 spells CASSYGPRQGHEAFF. CDR3 in DNA: TGTGCCAGCAGTTACGGGCCTCGACAGGGCCATGAAGCTTTCTTT.

This clonotype was seen a few times. V gene TRBV19 combines with J gene TRBJ1-4; 7 bases are a match to TRBD1. Germline V lookup: CDR1 LNHDA, CDR2 SQIVND (reference sequence). There are 16 residues in the CDR3. J gave up 5 bases and V 5 bases, and 11 bases lay outside the gene matches. CDR3 amino acids: CASSPPTGLQNEKLFF. Here the CDR3 DNA reads TGTGCCAGTAGTCCCCCGACAGGGTTACAGAATGAAAAACTGTTTTTT.

This clonotype was counted between two and nine times. The rearrangement uses TRBV19 and TRBJ1-6; D is perhaps TRBD1 (6 bases). In germline, CDR1 is LNHDA, CDR2 SQIVND (reference sequence). V dropped 11 bases and J dropped 4 bases, with 12 bases sitting between them. The CDR3 runs 13 residues. For the CDR3, the DNA is TGTGCCGGAGGGAGGGGGTATAATTCACCCCTCCACTTT. Its translation: CAGGRGYNSPLHF. Combining the CDR3 with reference TRBV19 and TRBJ1-6 gives the whole variable domain DGGITQSPKYLFRKEGQNVTLSCEQNLNHDAMYWYRQDPGQGLRLIYYSQIVNDFQKGDIAEGYSVSREKKESFPLTVTSAQKNPTAFYLCAGGRGYNSPLHFGNGTRLTVT.

This clonotype came up a few times. V gene TRBV5-1 combines with J gene TRBJ2-5; D is possibly TRBD2 (6 bases). The CDR3 is 15 residues long. In germline, CDR1 is SGHRS, CDR2 YFSETQ. Trimming stripped 1 base from V and 2 bases from J, with 12 bases between. CDR3 sequence (DNA): TGCGCCAGCAGCTTGAGCCGGCGGGGTCAAGAGACCCAGTACTTC. It yields the protein CASSLSRRGQETQYF.

This clonotype was observed a few times. This chain uses TRBV6-1 with TRBJ2-7; D ambiguous. Germline V gene data show CDR1 as MNHNS and CDR2 as SASEGT. Trimming shortened V by 4 bases and J by 6 bases, and 7 bases separated the two germline ends. The CDR3 spans 11 residues. For the CDR3, the DNA is TGTGCCAGCAGTGCGCCAAGCGAGCAGTACTTC. It specifies CASSAPSEQYF.

This clonotype has more than one count but fewer than ten. V is TRBV7-2 and J is TRBJ1-5; a possible D gene is TRBD1 (6 bases). The CDR3 runs 16 residues. CDR1 is SGHTA, CDR2 FQGNSA, per germline. Trimming shortened V by 3 bases and J by 2 bases, and 14 bases separated the two germline ends. CDR3 sequence reads: CASSLTGGVRNQPQHF. In DNA, the CDR3 is TGTGCCAGCAGCTTGACAGGTGGGGTTCGCAATCAGCCCCAGCATTTT.